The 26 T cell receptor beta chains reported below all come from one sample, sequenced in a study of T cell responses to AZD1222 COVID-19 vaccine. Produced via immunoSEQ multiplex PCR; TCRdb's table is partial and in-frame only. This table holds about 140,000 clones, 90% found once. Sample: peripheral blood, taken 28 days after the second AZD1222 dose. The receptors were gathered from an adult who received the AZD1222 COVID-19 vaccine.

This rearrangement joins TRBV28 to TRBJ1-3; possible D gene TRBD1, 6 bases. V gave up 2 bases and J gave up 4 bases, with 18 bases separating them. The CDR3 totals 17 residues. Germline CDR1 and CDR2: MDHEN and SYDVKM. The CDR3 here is CASSLAGLPGVGNTIYF. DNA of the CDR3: TGTGCCAGCAGTTTAGCGGGGCTGCCAGGGGTAGGAAACACCATATATTTT.

CDR3 residues: CATRQNYGYTF. For the CDR3, the DNA is TGTGCCACTCGGCAGAACTATGGCTACACCTTC. V and J are TRBV7-2 and TRBJ1-2, with D unresolved. V lost 10 bases and J 2 bases, leaving 8 bases between the germline ends. This CDR3 comprises 11 residues. Germline V gene sequence: CDR1 SGHTA, CDR2 FQGNSA.

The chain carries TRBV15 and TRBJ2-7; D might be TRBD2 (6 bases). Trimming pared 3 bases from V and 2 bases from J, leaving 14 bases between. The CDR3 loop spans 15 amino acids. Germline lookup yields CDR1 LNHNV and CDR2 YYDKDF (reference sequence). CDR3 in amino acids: CATSSGSGEAYEQYF. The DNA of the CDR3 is TGTGCCACCAGCAGTGGGTCGGGAGAAGCCTACGAGCAGTACTTC.

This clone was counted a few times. For the CDR3, the DNA is TGTGCCAGCAGTTACAGACAGGGGGCGCATTCACCCCTCCACTTT. This codes for CASSYRQGAHSPLHF. The V and J genes are TRBV6-5 and TRBJ1-6, with 10 bases that match TRBD1. Per germline, CDR1 MNHEY and CDR2 SVGAGI. This CDR3 comprises 15 residues. Losses at the gene ends were 2 bases for V and 8 bases for J; bases not matched to a gene: 3.

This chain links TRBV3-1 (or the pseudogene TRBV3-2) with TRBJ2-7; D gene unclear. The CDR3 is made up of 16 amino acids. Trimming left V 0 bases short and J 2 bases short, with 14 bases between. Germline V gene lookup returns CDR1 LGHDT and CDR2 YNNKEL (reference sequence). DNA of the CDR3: TGTGCCAGCAGCCAAGAATTGGTGGACCTCCCCTACGAGCAGTACTTC. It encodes CASSQELVDLPYEQYF.

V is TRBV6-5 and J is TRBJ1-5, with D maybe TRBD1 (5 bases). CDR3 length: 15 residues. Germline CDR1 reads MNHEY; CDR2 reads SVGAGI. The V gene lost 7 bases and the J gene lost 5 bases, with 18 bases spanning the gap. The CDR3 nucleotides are TGTGCCAGCATTGGAACTGGGGGAGTGCATCAGCCCCAGCATTTT. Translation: CASIGTGGVHQPQHF.

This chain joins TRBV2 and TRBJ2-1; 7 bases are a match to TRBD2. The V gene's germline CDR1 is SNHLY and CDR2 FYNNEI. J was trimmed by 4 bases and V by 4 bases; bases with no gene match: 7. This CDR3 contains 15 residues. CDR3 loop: CASSGPSGPYNEQFF. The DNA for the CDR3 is TGTGCCAGCAGTGGCCCTAGCGGACCTTACAATGAGCAGTTCTTC.

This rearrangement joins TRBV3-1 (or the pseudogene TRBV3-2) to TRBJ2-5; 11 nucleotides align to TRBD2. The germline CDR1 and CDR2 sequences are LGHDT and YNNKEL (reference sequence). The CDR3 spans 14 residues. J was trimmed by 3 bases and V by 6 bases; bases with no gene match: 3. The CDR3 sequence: CASRQLAGEETQYF. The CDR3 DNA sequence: TGTGCCAGCAGGCAACTAGCGGGGGAAGAGACCCAGTACTTC.

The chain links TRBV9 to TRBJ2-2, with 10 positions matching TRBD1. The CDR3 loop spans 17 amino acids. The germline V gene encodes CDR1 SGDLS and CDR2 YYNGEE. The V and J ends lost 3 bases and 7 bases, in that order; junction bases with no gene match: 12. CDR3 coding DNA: TGTGCCAGCAGCGGAGGGACAGGGGCCCGGACGGGCGGGGAGCTGTTTTTT. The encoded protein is CASSGGTGARTGGELFF.

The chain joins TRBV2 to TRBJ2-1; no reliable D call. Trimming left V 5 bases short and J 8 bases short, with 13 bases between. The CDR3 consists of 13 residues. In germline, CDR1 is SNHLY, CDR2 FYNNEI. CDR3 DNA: TGTGCCAGCAGTAGTGGGGTAAGGGATGAGCAGTTCTTC. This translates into CASSSGVRDEQFF.

CDR3 nucleotide sequence: TGTGCCAGCAGCCTTAGCGGGGGGGCTGTGAAAAATGAGCAGTTCTTC. Protein: CASSLSGGAVKNEQFF. The rearrangement joins TRBV5-4 to TRBJ2-1; 11 nucleotides line up with TRBD2. The CDR3 is 16 residues long. The V gene's germline CDR1 is SGHNT and CDR2 YYREEE (reference sequence). Unmatched junction bases numbered 10, after V lost 4 bases and J lost 7 bases.

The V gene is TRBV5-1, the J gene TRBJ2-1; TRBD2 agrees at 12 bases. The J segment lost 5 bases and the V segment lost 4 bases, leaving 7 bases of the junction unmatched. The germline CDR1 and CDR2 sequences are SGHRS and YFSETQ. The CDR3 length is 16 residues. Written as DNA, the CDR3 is TGCGCCAGCAGCCTCCGGACTAGCGGGACCCACAATGAGCAGTTCTTC. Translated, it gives CASSLRTSGTHNEQFF.

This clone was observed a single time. Here the CDR3 reads CATSDSNSPLHF. The CDR3 DNA reads TGTGCCACCAGTGACTCCAATTCACCCCTCCACTTT. This chain links TRBV24-1 with TRBJ1-6; no reliable D call. CDR1 KGHDR and CDR2 SFDVKD come from the germline V gene. Trimming removed 4 bases from V and 7 bases from J, with 4 bases in between. This CDR3 region has 12 residues.

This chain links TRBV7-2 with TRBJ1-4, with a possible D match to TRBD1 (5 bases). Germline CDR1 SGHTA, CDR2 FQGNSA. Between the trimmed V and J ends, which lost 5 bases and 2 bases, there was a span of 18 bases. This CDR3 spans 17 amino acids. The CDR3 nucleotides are TGTGCCAGCAGCCAAAACGGAGGGGACGGTACTAATGAAAAACTGTTTTTT. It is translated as CASSQNGGDGTNEKLFF.

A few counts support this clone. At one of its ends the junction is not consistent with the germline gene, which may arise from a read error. CDR3 nucleotide sequence: TGTGCCGGCAGCGGGGGGCCATCCTACGAGCAGTACTTC. Translating it yields CAGSGGPSYEQYF. This sequence joins TRBV5-8 and TRBJ2-7; 9 nucleotides match TRBD2. The CDR3 is 13 residues long. Germline CDR1 reads SGHTS; CDR2 reads YDEGEE.

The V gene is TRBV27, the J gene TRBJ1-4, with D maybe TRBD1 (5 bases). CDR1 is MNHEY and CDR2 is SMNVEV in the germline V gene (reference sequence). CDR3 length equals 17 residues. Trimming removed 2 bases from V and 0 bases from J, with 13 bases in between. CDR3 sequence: CASSLRAQGATNEKLFF. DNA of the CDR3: TGTGCCAGCAGTTTAAGGGCCCAGGGAGCAACTAATGAAAAACTGTTTTTT. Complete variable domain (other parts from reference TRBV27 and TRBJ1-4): EAQVTQNPRYLITVTGKKLTVTCSQNMNHEYMSWYRQDPGLGLRQIYYSMNVEVTDKGDVPEGYKVSRKEKRNFPLILESPSPNQTSLYFCASSLRAQGATNEKLFFGSGTQLSVL.

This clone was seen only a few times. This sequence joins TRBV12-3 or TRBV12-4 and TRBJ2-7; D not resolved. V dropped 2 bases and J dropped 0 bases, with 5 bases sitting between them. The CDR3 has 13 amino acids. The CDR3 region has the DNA TGTGCCAGCAGTTTAAGCTTCTCCTACGAGCAGTACTTC. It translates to CASSLSFSYEQYF.

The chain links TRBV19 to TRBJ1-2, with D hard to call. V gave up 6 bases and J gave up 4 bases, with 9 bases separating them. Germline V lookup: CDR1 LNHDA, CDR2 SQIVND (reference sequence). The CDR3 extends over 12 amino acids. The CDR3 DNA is TGTGCCAGTAGCCCAGGAAGCTATGGCTACACCTTC. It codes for CASSPGSYGYTF.

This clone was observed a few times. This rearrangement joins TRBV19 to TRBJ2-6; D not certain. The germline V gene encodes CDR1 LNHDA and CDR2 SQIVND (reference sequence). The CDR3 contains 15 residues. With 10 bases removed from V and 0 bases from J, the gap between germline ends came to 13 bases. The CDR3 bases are TGTGCCACTAAAACCGACCCCTCTGGGGCCAACGTCCTGACTTTC. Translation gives CATKTDPSGANVLTF.

CDR3 coding DNA: TGTGCCAGCAGCCTGAGAAGGGGGACAGATACGTTCTCTGGAAACACCATATATTTT. Translated, it gives CASSLRRGTDTFSGNTIYF. The chain combines TRBV3-1 (or the pseudogene TRBV3-2) with TRBJ1-3, with TRBD1 identical over 7 bases. The V and J ends lost 4 bases and 0 bases, in that order; junction bases with no gene match: 15. CDR1 LGHDT and CDR2 YNNKEL come from the germline V gene (reference sequence). The CDR3 runs to 19 residues.

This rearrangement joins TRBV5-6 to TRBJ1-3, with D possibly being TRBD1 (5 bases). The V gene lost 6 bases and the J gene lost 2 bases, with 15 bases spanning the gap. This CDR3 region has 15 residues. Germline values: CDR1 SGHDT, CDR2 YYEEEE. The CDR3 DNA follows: TGTGCCAGCACCACCGGGACGGCCACTGGAAACACCATATATTTT. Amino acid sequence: CASTTGTATGNTIYF.

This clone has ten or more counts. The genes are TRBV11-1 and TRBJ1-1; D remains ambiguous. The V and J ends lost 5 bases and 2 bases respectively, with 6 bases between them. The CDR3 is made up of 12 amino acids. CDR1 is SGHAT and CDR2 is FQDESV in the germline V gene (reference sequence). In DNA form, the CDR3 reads TGTGCCAGCAGCAGGATAAACACTGAAGCTTTCTTT. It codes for CASSRINTEAFF.

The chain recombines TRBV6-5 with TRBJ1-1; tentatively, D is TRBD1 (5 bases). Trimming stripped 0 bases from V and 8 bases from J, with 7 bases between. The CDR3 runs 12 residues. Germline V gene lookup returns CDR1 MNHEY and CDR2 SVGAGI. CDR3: CASSYSGREAFF. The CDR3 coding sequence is TGTGCCAGCAGTTACTCGGGACGGGAAGCTTTCTTT.

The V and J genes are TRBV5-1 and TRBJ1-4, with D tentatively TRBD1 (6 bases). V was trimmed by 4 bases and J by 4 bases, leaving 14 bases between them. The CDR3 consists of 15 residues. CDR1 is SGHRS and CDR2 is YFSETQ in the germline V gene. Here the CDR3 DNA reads TGCGCCAGCAGCAGGGAGACAGGCCGTAATGAAAAACTGTTTTTT. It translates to CASSRETGRNEKLFF.

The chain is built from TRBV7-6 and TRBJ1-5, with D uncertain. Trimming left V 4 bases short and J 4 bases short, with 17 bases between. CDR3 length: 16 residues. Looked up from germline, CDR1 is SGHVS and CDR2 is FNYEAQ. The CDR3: CASSSTFGGLNQPQHF. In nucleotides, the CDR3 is TGTGCCAGCAGCTCAACCTTCGGAGGGCTAAATCAGCCCCAGCATTTT. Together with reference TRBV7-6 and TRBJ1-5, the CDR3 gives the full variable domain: GAGVSQSPRYKVTKRGQDVALRCDPISGHVSLYWYRQALGQGPEFLTYFNYEAQQDKSGLPNDRFSAERPEGSISTLTIQRTEQRDSAMYRCASSSTFGGLNQPQHFGDGTRLSIL.

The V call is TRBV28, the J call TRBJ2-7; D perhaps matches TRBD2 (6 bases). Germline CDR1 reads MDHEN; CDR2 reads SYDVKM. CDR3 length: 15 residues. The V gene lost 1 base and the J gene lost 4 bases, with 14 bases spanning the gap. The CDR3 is CASSLYGGNVYEQYF. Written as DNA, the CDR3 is TGTGCCAGCAGTTTATATGGCGGGAACGTTTACGAGCAGTACTTC.